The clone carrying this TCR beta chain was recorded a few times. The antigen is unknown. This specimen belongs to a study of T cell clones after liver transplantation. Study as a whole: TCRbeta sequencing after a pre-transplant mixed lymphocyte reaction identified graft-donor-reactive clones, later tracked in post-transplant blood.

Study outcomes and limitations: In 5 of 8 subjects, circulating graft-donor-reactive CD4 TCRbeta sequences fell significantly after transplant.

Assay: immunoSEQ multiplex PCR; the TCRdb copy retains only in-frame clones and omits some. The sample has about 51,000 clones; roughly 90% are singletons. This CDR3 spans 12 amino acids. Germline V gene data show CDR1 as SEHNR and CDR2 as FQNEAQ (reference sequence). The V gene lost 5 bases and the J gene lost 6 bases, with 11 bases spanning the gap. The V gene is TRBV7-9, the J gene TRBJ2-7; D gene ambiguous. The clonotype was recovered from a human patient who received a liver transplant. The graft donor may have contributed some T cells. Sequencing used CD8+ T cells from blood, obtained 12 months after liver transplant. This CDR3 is CASSLRKFEQYF. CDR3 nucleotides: TGTGCCAGCAGCCTCCGGAAGTTCGAGCAGTACTTC.